Ten or more counts support the clone carrying this T cell receptor beta chain. Its target is not known. CDR1 and CDR2 from the germline V gene are SGHKS and YYEKEE (reference sequence). This CDR3 contains 12 residues. Trimming shortened V by 1 base and J by 7 bases, and 8 bases separated the two germline ends. The data stem from a study of T cells in Graves' hyperthyroidism and ophthalmopathy. The investigators amplified TCR beta CDR3 regions from RNA transcripts. The TCR CDR3 was amplified in a first-round RT-PCR using the HTBI primer set. TCRdb reanalysed the multiplex PCR reads using MiXCR and keeps one entry per CDR3 protein. The table includes 300,000 to 450,000 distinct CDR3 sequences, about 15% detected once. Study-level points and caveats: In the analysis, a 13 V-J model separated ophthalmopathy from stable hyperthyroidism.

Material: blood. The V gene is TRBV5-5, the J gene TRBJ1-2; D call uncertain. The TCR was taken from a woman in her 30s with Graves' hyperthyroidism. The CDR3 is CASSLPGRGYTF. Here the CDR3 DNA reads TGTGCCAGCAGCTTGCCGGGTCGTGGCTACACCTTC. Supplemented by reference TRBV5-5 and TRBJ1-2, the full variable domain reads DAGVTQSPTHLIKTRGQQVTLRCSPISGHKSVSWYQQVLGQGPQFIFQYYEKEERGRGNFPDRFSARQFPNYSSELNVNALLLGDSALYLCASSLPGRGYTFGSGTRLTVV.